This TCR beta chain was recovered during a study of cytomegalovirus exposure and HLA in healthy donors. Primers included in the PCR were 60 Vbeta and 13 Jbeta primers. Method: immunoSEQ multiplex PCR; TCRdb's copy keeps in-frame clones and lacks some. Among 65,000 to 90,000 clones listed, roughly four fifths were seen once. Germline CDR1 SGHVS, CDR2 FNYEAQ. The length of the CDR3 is 19 residues. Trimming removed 1 base from V and 7 bases from J; junction bases left unmatched: 13. This clonotype originated in a man between 18 and 35 years old in good health and CMV-seronegative. J is TRBJ2-2 and V is TRBV7-6; 12 nucleotides line up with TRBD1. The sequenced sample consisted of PBMCs. In DNA form, the CDR3 reads TGTGCCAGCAGCTTAGAGCCCCCGGGACAGGGGGCCTATAGCGGGGAGCTGTTTTTT. Translated: CASSLEPPGQGAYSGELFF.